This T cell receptor beta chain was captured in a study of T cells in Graves' hyperthyroidism and ophthalmopathy. Ophthalmopathy patients showed a Clinical Activity Score of at least 3, NOSPECS grade of at least 4 and duration under 3 months. The source of the PBMCs was approximately 10 ml of fresh peripheral blood. This CDR3 region has 13 residues. CDR1 and CDR2 (germline): LNHDA, SQIVND (reference sequence). Trimming took 3 bases from V and 10 from J, leaving 13 bases between them. Amplified TCR beta CDR3 regions derived from RNA transcripts. The study used the HTBI primer set for a first-round RT-PCR of the TCR CDR3. MiXCR, run by TCRdb on the multiplex PCR reads, gives a single entry per CDR3 protein. The profile shows about 610,000 distinct CDR3 sequences, approximately 14% of them singletons. This clonotype has at least ten counts.

V is TRBV19 and J is TRBJ1-5; D is unresolved. The receptor was derived from a middle-aged woman with Graves' ophthalmopathy. The material sequenced was blood. The DNA for the CDR3 is TGTGCCAGTAGTATTGGCGACCAATCACCCCAGCATTTT. This codes for CASSIGDQSPQHF. Full variable domain (outside the CDR3, taken from reference TRBV19 and TRBJ1-5): DGGITQSPKYLFRKEGQNVTLSCEQNLNHDAMYWYRQDPGQGLRLIYYSQIVNDFQKGDIAEGYSVSREKKESFPLTVTSAQKNPTAFYLCASSIGDQSPQHFGDGTRLSIL.